Listed below are T cell receptor beta chains from one sample, sequenced in a study of response to subunit inactivated influenza vaccine. TCRdb used MiXCR to reprocess the RT-PCR reads, holding one entry per CDR3 protein. The profile shows about 520,000 distinct CDR3 sequences, 7.2% of them singletons. The sequencing here drew on PBMCs from blood, taken about 24 months after vaccination. The source of these receptors is a man aged 50-75 years who received an inactivated influenza vaccine. Each CDR3 is given with its conserved first and last residue. A D gene is named only where the DNA matches it firmly. A clone size is listed for some rows: how often the clone was seen (once, few, many), or a class if it is expanded.

. few TRBJ1-5 TRBV10-3 CAISDGHSNQPQHF TGTGCCATCAGTGACGGGCACTCAAATCAGCCCCAGCATTTT
TRBD1 few TRBJ2-5 TRBV29-1 CSAWTGKETQYF TGCAGCGCATGGACAGGGAAAGAGACCCAGTACTTC
. few TRBJ1-1 TRBV5-6 CASSLGIVVSRETEAFF TGTGCCAGCAGCTTGGGAATAGTTGTGTCGCGGGAGACTGAAGCTTTCTTT
. many TRBJ2-7 TRBV7-2 CASSLQVFDEQYF TGTGCCAGCAGCCTACAGGTTTTCGACGAGCAGTACTTC
. many TRBJ1-1 TRBV20-1 CSPMGGLNTEAFF TGCAGTCCCATGGGTGGTTTGAACACTGAAGCTTTCTTT
TRBD2 few TRBJ2-3 TRBV12-3/TRBV12-4 CASSDSGRSTDTQYF TGTGCCAGCAGCGATAGCGGGAGGAGCACAGATACGCAGTATTTT
. many TRBJ2-5 TRBV12-3/TRBV12-4 CASSLLTGRQETQYF TGTGCCAGCAGTCTCTTGACAGGGAGGCAAGAGACCCAGTACTTC
. . TRBJ1-1 TRBV20-1 CSASSMGNEAFF TGCAGTGCTAGCTCGATGGGGAATGAAGCTTTCTTT
TRBD2 . TRBJ2-3 TRBV10-3 CAISETSLAGDTQYF TGTGCCATCAGTGAGACTAGCCTAGCGGGAGATACGCAGTATTTT
TRBD2 many TRBJ2-1 TRBV7-2 CASSLSGGYNEQFF TGTGCCAGCAGCTTAAGCGGGGGGTACAATGAGCAGTTCTTC
. . TRBJ2-1 TRBV24-1 CATSDFHSGAGNEQFF TGTGCCACCAGTGATTTCCATAGCGGAGCGGGCAATGAGCAGTTCTTC
TRBD2 few TRBJ2-1 TRBV20-1 CSARDGSGGTNEQFF TGCAGTGCTAGAGATGGTAGCGGGGGAACCAATGAGCAGTTCTTC
. many TRBJ1-6 TRBV4-1 CASSPPGLSPLHF TGCGCCAGCAGCCCCCCTGGACTTTCACCCCTCCACTTT
TRBD1 . TRBJ1-1 TRBV29-1 CSVVGTGGFGTEAFF TGCAGCGTCGTCGGGACAGGGGGCTTTGGCACTGAAGCTTTCTTT
. many TRBJ1-2 TRBV11-3 CASSLSRGIGYTF TGTGCCAGCAGCTTATCGAGGGGAATCGGCTACACCTTC
TRBD1 . TRBJ1-4 TRBV20-1 CSASVLGQGNEKLFF TGCAGTGCTAGCGTTCTAGGACAGGGGAACGAAAAACTGTTTTTT
TRBD2 few TRBJ2-3 TRBV20-1 CSAKTSGGGSKQYF TGCAGTGCTAAGACTAGCGGGGGAGGTAGTAAGCAGTATTTT
TRBD2 . TRBJ2-3 TRBV12-3/TRBV12-4 CACSLAALVHGRTGGTQYF TGTGCCTGCAGTTTAGCGGCCCTAGTTCACGGGAGGACCGGAGGTACGCAGTATTTT
. . TRBJ2-7 TRBV5-5 CASSLAPTQDGHF TGTGCCAGCAGCTTGGCCCCCACGCAGGACGGGCATTTT
. few TRBJ2-2 TRBV4-2 CASSQDGHTGELFF TGTGCCAGCAGCCAAGATGGGCACACCGGGGAGCTGTTTTTT
. few TRBJ2-4 TRBV3-1 CASSQVDIQYF TGTGCCAGCAGCCAGGTGGACATTCAGTACTTC
. . TRBJ1-2 TRBV7-3 CASSPLGARVYGYTF TGTGCCAGCAGCCCCCTTGGGGCTAGGGTCTATGGCTACACCTTC
. . TRBJ2-5 TRBV5-1 CASSGQEETQYF TGCGCCAGCAGCGGGCAGGAAGAGACCCAGTACTTC
TRBD1 many TRBJ2-7 TRBV7-2 CASSPTRTGGSEQYF TGTGCCAGCAGCCCAACTCGGACAGGGGGAAGCGAGCAGTACTTC
TRBD1 many TRBJ1-5 TRBV6-6 CASSGQGHQPQHF TGTGCCAGCAGCGGACAGGGGCATCAGCCCCAGCATTTT
. . TRBJ2-5 TRBV12-3/TRBV12-4 CASSFSGLQETQYF TGTGCCAGCAGTTTTTCAGGCCTGCAAGAGACCCAGTACTTC
. few TRBJ1-2 TRBV5-1 CASSSVPGAGYTF TGCGCCAGCAGCTCGGTTCCGGGGGCTGGCTACACCTTC
. few TRBJ2-7 TRBV5-6 CASSLQGAGYEQYF TGTGCCAGCAGCCTCCAAGGGGCAGGCTACGAGCAGTACTTC
TRBD2 few TRBJ2-1 TRBV6-2/TRBV6-3 CASILSGGNEQFF TGTGCCAGCATCCTTAGCGGGGGCAATGAGCAGTTCTTC
TRBD2 few TRBJ2-1 TRBV4-3 CASSQGTLAGVITDEQFF TGCGCCAGCAGCCAAGGGACCTTAGCGGGAGTAATTACGGATGAGCAGTTCTTC
TRBD1 . TRBJ2-2 TRBV6-1 CASRGQGGKNTGELFF TGTGCCAGCAGGGGACAGGGGGGAAAGAACACCGGGGAGCTGTTTTTT
. . TRBJ2-3 TRBV6-1 CASRESAADTQYF TGTGCCAGCAGGGAGAGCGCGGCAGATACGCAGTATTTT
. few TRBJ2-2 TRBV20-1 CSARFQGGGELFF TGCAGTGCTAGATTTCAGGGTGGCGGGGAGCTGTTTTTT